This T cell receptor beta chain was captured in a study of regulatory T cells in long-lasting Graves disease. The study's findings and limits: TRBV28 was favored in persistent disease, as were TRBJ1-2 and TRBJ2-5.

The CDR3 covers 16 residues. V lost 6 bases, J lost 0 bases, and 3 bases stayed unmatched. Germline V CDR1 and CDR2: ENHRY, SYGVKD. There are many counts of this clonotype. What it binds is not known. Sample time point: newly diagnosed GD, antithyroid drugs for less than 3 months. PBMCs provided the RNA from which the TCR library was made. Sequencing libraries for TCR beta were prepared with iRepertoire HTBI primers and Arm-PCR of CDR3 regions. In the authors' workflow: Under 75 TRBV and about 15 TRBJ segments were identified across samples. TCRdb re-derived calls from the multiplex PCR reads in MiXCR, one entry per CDR3 protein. The V and J calls, along with clone size, are taken from TCRdb and not from the paper's own processing. The table includes about 310,000 distinct CDR3 sequences, approximately 20% detected once.

The specimen was peripheral blood mononuclear cells (PBMCs), collected at new diagnosis, from a patient treated with antithyroid drugs. This chain links TRBV10-3 with TRBJ2-1; TRBD2 matches 12 bases. This sequence was found in a female donor with Graves disease. As DNA, the CDR3 is TGTGCCATCAGGACTAGCGGGAGTAGCTCCTACAATGAGCAGTTCTTC. It specifies CAIRTSGSSSYNEQFF.